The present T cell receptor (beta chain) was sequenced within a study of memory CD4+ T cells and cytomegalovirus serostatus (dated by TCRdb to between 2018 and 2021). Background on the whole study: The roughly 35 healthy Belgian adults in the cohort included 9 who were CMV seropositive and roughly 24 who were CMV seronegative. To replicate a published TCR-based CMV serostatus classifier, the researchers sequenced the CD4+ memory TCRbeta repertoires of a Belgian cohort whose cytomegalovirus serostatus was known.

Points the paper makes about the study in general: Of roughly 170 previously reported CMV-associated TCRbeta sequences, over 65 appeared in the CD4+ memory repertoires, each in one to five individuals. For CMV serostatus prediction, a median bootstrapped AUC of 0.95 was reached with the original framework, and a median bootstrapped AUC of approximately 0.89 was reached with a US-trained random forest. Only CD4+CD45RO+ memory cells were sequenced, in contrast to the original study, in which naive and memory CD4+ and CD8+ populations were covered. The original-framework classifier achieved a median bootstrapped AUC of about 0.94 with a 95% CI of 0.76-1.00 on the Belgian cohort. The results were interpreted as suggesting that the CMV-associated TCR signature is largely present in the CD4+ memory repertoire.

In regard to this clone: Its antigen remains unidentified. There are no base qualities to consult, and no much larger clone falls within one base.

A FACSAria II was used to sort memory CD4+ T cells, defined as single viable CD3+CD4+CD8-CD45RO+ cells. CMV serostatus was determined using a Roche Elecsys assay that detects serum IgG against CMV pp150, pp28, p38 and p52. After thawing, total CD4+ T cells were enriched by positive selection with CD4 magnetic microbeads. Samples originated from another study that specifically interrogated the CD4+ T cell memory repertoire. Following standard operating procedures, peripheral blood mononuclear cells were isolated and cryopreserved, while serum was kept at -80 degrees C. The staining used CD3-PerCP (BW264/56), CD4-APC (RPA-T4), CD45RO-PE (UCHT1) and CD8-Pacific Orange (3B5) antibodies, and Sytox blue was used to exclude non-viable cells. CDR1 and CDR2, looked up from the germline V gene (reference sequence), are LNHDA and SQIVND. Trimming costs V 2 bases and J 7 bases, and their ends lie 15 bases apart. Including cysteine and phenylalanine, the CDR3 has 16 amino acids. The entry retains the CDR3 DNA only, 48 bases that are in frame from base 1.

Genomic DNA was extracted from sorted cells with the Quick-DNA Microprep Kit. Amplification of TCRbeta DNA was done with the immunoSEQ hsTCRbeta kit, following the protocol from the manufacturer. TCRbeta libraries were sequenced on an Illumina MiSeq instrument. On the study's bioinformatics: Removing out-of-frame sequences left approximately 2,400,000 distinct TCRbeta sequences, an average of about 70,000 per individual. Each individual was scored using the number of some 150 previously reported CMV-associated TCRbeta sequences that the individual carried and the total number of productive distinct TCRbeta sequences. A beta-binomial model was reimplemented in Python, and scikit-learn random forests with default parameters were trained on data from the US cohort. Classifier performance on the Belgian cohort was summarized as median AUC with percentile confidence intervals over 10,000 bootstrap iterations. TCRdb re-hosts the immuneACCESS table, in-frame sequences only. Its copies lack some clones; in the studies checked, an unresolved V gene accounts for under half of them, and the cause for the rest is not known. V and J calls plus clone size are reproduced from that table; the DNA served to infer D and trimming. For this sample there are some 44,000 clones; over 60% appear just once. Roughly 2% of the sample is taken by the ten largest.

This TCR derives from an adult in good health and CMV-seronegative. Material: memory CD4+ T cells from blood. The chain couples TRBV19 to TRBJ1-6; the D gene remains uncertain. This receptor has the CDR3 CASSIWFGEGNSPLHF. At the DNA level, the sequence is TGTGCCAGTAGTATATGGTTCGGGGAGGGAAATTCACCCCTCCACTTT.